This T cell receptor beta chain was captured in a study of OX40 agonist ivuxolimab in advanced cancers. The method was immunoSEQ multiplex PCR; TCRdb's version includes in-frame clones alone and lacks a portion of them. There are around 60,000 clones in the sample; approximately 89% occur only once, and less than 0.55% lies in the top ten. The source was CD4+ or CD8+ T cells sorted from blood, collected in a trial of the OX40 agonist ivuxolimab. The clonotype originates from an adult with an advanced solid tumor such as melanoma, head and neck, liver or kidney cancer.

The CDR3 loop reads CASSLEGRGLGEQFF. CDR3 in DNA: TGTGCCAGCAGCTTAGAGGGCAGGGGGCTGGGTGAGCAGTTCTTC. The chain links TRBV7-2 to TRBJ2-1, with 8 bases identical to TRBD1. Unmatched junction bases numbered 8, after V lost 1 base and J lost 9 bases. The CDR3 sequence is 15 residues long. Germline assignment: CDR1 SGHTA and CDR2 FQGNSA.